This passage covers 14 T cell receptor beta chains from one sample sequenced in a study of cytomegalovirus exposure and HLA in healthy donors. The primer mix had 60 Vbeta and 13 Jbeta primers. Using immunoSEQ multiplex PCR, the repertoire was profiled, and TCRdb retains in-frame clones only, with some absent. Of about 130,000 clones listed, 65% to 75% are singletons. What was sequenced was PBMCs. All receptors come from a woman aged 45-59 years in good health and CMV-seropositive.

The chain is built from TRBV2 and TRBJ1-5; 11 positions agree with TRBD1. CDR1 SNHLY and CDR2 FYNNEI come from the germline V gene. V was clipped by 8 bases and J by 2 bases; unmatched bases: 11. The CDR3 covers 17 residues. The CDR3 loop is CASAPGQGVIGNQPQHF. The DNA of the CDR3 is TGTGCCAGCGCTCCGGGACAGGGGGTTATTGGCAATCAGCCCCAGCATTTT.

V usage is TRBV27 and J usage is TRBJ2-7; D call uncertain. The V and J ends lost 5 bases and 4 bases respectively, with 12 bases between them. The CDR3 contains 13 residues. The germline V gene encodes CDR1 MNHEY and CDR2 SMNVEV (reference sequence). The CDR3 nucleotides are TGTGCCAGCAGTCCAGGATTTTTTTACGAGCAGTACTTC. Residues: CASSPGFFYEQYF.

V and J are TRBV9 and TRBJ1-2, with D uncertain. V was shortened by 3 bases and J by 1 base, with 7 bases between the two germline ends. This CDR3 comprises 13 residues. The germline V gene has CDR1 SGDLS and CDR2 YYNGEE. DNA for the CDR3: TGTGCCAGCAGCGCGCAGGTTAACTATGGCTACACCTTC. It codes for CASSAQVNYGYTF.

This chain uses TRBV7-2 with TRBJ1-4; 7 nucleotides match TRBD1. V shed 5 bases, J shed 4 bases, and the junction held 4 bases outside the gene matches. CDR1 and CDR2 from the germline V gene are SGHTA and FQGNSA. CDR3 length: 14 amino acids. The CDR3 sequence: CASSPGQVNEKLFF. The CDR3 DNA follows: TGTGCCAGCAGCCCCGGACAGGTTAATGAAAAACTGTTTTTT.

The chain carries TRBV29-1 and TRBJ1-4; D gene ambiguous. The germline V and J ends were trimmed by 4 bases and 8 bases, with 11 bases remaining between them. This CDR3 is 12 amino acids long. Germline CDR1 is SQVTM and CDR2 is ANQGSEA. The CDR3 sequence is CSVGTEAEKLFF. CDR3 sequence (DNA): TGCAGCGTTGGAACCGAGGCGGAAAAACTGTTTTTT.

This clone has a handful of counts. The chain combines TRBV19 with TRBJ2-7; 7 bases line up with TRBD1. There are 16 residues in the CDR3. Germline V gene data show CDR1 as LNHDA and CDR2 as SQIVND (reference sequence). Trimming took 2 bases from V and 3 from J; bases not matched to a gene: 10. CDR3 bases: TGTGCCAGTAGTATAAGACAGGGAACCAAAAGCTACGAGCAGTACTTC. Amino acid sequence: CASSIRQGTKSYEQYF. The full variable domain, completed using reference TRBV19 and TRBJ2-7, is DGGITQSPKYLFRKEGQNVTLSCEQNLNHDAMYWYRQDPGQGLRLIYYSQIVNDFQKGDIAEGYSVSREKKESFPLTVTSAQKNPTAFYLCASSIRQGTKSYEQYFGPGTRLTVT.

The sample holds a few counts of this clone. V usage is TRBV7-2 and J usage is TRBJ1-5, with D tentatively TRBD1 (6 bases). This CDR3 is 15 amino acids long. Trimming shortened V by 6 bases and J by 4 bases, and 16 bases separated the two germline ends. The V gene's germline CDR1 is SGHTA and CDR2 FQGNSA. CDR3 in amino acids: CASSQAGAHNQPQHF. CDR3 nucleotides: TGTGCCAGCAGTCAAGCGGGGGCCCATAATCAGCCCCAGCATTTT.

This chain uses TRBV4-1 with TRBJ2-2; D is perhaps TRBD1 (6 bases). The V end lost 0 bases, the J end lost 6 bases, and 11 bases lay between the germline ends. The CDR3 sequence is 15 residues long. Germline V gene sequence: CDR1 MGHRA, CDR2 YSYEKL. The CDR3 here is CASSQEGGFSGELFF. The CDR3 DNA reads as TGCGCCAGCAGCCAAGAAGGGGGATTCTCCGGGGAGCTGTTTTTT.

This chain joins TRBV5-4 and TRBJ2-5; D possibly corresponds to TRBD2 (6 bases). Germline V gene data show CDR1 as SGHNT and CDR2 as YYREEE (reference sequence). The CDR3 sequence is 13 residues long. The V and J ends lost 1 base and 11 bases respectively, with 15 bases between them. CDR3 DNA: TGTGCCAGCAGCTTGCCTGGCGGGACGGAGCAGTACTTC. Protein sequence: CASSLPGGTEQYF.

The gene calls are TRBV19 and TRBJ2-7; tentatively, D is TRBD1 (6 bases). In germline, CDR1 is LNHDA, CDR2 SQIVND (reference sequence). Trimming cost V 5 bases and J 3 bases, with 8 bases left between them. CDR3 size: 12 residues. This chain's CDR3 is CASSPQGYEQYF. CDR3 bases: TGTGCCAGTAGTCCACAGGGCTACGAGCAGTACTTC.

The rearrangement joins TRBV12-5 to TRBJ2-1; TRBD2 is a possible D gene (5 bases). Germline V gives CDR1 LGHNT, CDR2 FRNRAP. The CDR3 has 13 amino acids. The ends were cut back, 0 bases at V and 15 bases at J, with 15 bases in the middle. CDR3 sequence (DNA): TGTGCTAGTGGTTTGGTAGATGGACTGGAGGTGTTCTTC. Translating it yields CASGLVDGLEVFF.

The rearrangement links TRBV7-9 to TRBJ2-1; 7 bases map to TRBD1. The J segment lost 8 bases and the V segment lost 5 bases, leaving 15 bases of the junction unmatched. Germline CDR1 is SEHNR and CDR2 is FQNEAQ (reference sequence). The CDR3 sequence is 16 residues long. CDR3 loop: CASSPNRGWDGDEQFF. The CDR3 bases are TGTGCCAGCAGCCCCAACAGGGGCTGGGACGGGGATGAGCAGTTCTTC.

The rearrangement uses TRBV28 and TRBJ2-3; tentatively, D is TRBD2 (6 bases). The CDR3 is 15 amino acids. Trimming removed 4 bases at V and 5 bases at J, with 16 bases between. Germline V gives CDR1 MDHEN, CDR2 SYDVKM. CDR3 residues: CASSSNIGGVDTQYF. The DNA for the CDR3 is TGTGCCAGCAGTTCCAATATAGGAGGGGTAGATACGCAGTATTTT.

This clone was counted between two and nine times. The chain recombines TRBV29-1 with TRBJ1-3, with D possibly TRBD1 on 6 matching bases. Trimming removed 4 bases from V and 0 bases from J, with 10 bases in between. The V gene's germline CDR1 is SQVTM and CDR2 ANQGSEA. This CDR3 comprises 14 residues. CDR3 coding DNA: TGCAGCGTTGTTACAGGGAACTCTGGAAACACCATATATTTT. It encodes CSVVTGNSGNTIYF.